These 30 T cell receptor beta chains originate from one sample sequenced in a study of T cell responses to AZD1222 COVID-19 vaccine. Repertoires were generated with immunoSEQ multiplex PCR, while TCRdb's copy carries only in-frame clones and drops some. Of around 140,000 clones detected, roughly 88% appear once; the ten largest clones hold approximately 0.98%. Sequences were derived from peripheral blood, sampled 28 days after the second AZD1222 dose. These receptor sequences come from an adult who received the AZD1222 COVID-19 vaccine.

The chain is built from TRBV7-3 and TRBJ2-1; D remains ambiguous. Germline CDR1 and CDR2: SGHTA and FQGTGA. The CDR3 extends over 13 amino acids. V was trimmed by 0 bases and J by 5 bases, leaving 5 bases between them. The CDR3 reads CASSLTADNEQFF. The CDR3 DNA sequence: TGTGCCAGCAGCTTAACGGCGGACAATGAGCAGTTCTTC. The entire variable domain, with the rest obtained from reference TRBV7-3 and TRBJ2-1, is as follows: GAGVSQTPSNKVTEKGKYVELRCDPISGHTALYWYRQSLGQGPEFLIYFQGTGAADDSGLPNDRFFAVRPEGSVSTLKIQRTERGDSAVYLCASSLTADNEQFFGPGTRLTVL.

The V gene is TRBV11-1, the J gene TRBJ2-7; D is undetermined. Trimming left V 5 bases short and J 3 bases short, with 17 bases between. CDR3 length: 15 amino acids. The germline gives CDR1 SGHAT, CDR2 FQDESV (reference sequence). The CDR3 sequence: CASSPKSAPGYEQYF. CDR3 nucleotide sequence: TGTGCCAGCAGCCCGAAGTCCGCCCCCGGCTACGAGCAGTACTTC. The complete variable domain, with remaining parts taken from reference TRBV11-1 and TRBJ2-7, reads EAEVAQSPRYKITEKSQAVAFWCDPISGHATLYWYRQILGQGPELLVQFQDESVVDDSQLPKDRFSAERLKGVDSTLKIQPAELGDSAMYLCASSPKSAPGYEQYFGPGTRLTVT.

This sequence joins TRBV9 and TRBJ1-1; a possible D gene is TRBD1 (5 bases). This CDR3 has 16 residues. Trimming pared 0 bases from V and 0 bases from J, leaving 12 bases between. Germline V gene sequence: CDR1 SGDLS, CDR2 YYNGEE. Written as DNA, the CDR3 is TGTGCCAGCAGCGTAGGACAGAGATTCATGAACACTGAAGCTTTCTTT. It encodes CASSVGQRFMNTEAFF.

The gene calls are TRBV18 and TRBJ2-1; D is unclear. The CDR3 consists of 13 residues. The germline V gene encodes CDR1 KGHSH and CDR2 LQKENI. V shed 3 bases and J shed 6 bases, with 9 bases lying between them. DNA for the CDR3: TGTGCCAGCTCACCTCTCGGCCGCAATGAGCAGTTCTTC. Translated, it gives CASSPLGRNEQFF.

The CDR3 is CASSTSTENEQFF. The CDR3, as DNA: TGTGCCAGCAGCACTTCGACAGAGAATGAGCAGTTCTTC. The chain couples TRBV3-1 (or the pseudogene TRBV3-2) to TRBJ2-1; maybe TRBD1 (5 bases). This CDR3 is 13 amino acids long. Germline V CDR1 and CDR2: LGHDT, YNNKEL (reference sequence). V lost 5 bases and J lost 7, with 12 bases in between.

The gene calls are TRBV6-5 and TRBJ1-1; a possible D gene is TRBD1 (5 bases). The V end was cut by 8 bases, the J end by 1 base, with 17 bases between. Germline CDR1 reads MNHEY; CDR2 reads SVGAGI. CDR3 length: 15 amino acids. The CDR3 sequence is CASRQGRGWNTEAFF. The CDR3 DNA reads TGTGCCAGCCGCCAGGGTAGAGGGTGGAACACTGAAGCTTTCTTT.

The rearrangement joins TRBV6-1 to TRBJ1-1; possibly TRBD1 for D (5 bases). Germline CDR1 is MNHNS and CDR2 is SASEGT. The V end was cut by 5 bases, the J end by 6 bases, with 19 bases between. The CDR3 runs to 15 residues. The CDR3 sequence is CASSLGLFGTPEAFF. The CDR3 DNA reads TGTGCCAGCAGTTTAGGGTTGTTTGGGACCCCTGAAGCTTTCTTT.

The chain is built from TRBV2 and TRBJ2-5; 7 nucleotides match TRBD2. After removal of 6 bases from V and 5 bases from J, the junction contained 3 bases not matched to a gene. This CDR3 contains 12 residues. Per the germline V gene, CDR1 is SNHLY and CDR2 is FYNNEI. Written as DNA, the CDR3 is TGTGCCAGCAGACGGGAGGAGGAGACCCAGTACTTC. This translates into CASRREEETQYF.

This clone was counted ten times or more. The chain uses TRBV27 and TRBJ1-5, with D maybe TRBD1 (6 bases). The CDR3 is 14 amino acids. Germline loops: CDR1 MNHEY, CDR2 SMNVEV (reference sequence). Trimming cost V 6 bases and J 7 bases, with 16 bases left between them. CDR3 coding DNA: TGTGCCAGCAGCGATCAGGGGCGCGGGCAGCCCCAGCATTTT. It is translated as CASSDQGRGQPQHF.

The rearrangement links TRBV2 to TRBJ1-5, with D possibly being TRBD1 (5 bases). CDR1 SNHLY and CDR2 FYNNEI come from the germline V gene. Trimming took off 9 bases at V and 2 bases at J, with 11 bases between the two ends. This CDR3 spans 13 amino acids. The CDR3: CASGTDRNQPQHF. CDR3 sequence (DNA): TGTGCCAGTGGGACGGACCGCAATCAGCCCCAGCATTTT.

V and J are TRBV5-8 and TRBJ1-2, with D unresolved. With 0 bases removed from V and 4 bases from J, the gap between germline ends came to 4 bases. The CDR3 covers 12 residues. CDR1 is SGHTS, CDR2 YDEGEE, per germline. The CDR3 nucleotides read TGTGCCAGCAGCTTGGGGACCTATGGCTACACCTTC. Amino acids: CASSLGTYGYTF.

The V gene is TRBV24-1, the J gene TRBJ2-1, with 7 bases identical to TRBD1. V shed 7 bases, J shed 7 bases, and the junction held 6 bases outside the gene matches. CDR1 is KGHDR, CDR2 SFDVKD, per germline. CDR3 length equals 13 residues. As DNA, the CDR3 is TGTGCCACCAGGGGAGAGGGGGCGAATGAGCAGTTCTTC. Its protein is CATRGEGANEQFF.

The CDR3: CASRLQLNTEAFF. The CDR3 bases are TGTGCCAGCAGATTACAGTTGAACACTGAAGCTTTCTTT. This rearrangement joins TRBV6-5 to TRBJ1-1; D is ambiguous. The CDR3 loop spans 13 amino acids. CDR1 and CDR2 (germline): MNHEY, SVGAGI. The ends were cut back, 6 bases at V and 0 bases at J, with 8 bases in the middle.

This chain links TRBV7-9 with TRBJ1-2, with a weak D call TRBD1 (5 bases). CDR1 is SEHNR and CDR2 is FQNEAQ in the germline V gene (reference sequence). This CDR3 spans 15 amino acids. Trimming took 1 base from V and 5 from J, leaving 14 bases between them. CDR3 residues: CASSLVVGGKYGYTF. The CDR3, as DNA: TGTGCCAGCAGCTTAGTGGTCGGGGGAAAATATGGCTACACCTTC.

In the case of this clone: Within the sample, other DNA sequences also encode this same CDR3. The rearrangement uses TRBV19 and TRBJ1-2, with D uncertain. The CDR3 loop spans 13 amino acids. With 3 bases removed from V and 4 bases from J, the gap between germline ends came to 9 bases. Germline V gene sequence: CDR1 LNHDA, CDR2 SQIVND (reference sequence). CDR3 in DNA: TGTGCCAGTAGTATCCCCACGACCTATGGCTACACCTTC. Translating gives CASSIPTTYGYTF.

The J gene is TRBJ2-7, the V gene TRBV6-6; D possibly corresponds to TRBD2 (6 bases). The germline CDR1 and CDR2 sequences are MNHNY and SVGAGI (reference sequence). The CDR3 totals 13 residues. Deletions cut 7 bases from V and 2 bases from J, with 12 bases between. The CDR3 nucleotides are TGTGCCAGCAACGCCGGGAGAACCTACGAGCAGTACTTC. This sequence encodes CASNAGRTYEQYF.

V is TRBV18 and J is TRBJ1-6; tentative D call: TRBD1 (6 bases). The CDR3 totals 15 residues. Trimming removed 2 bases at V and 3 bases at J, with 8 bases between. The germline V gene has CDR1 KGHSH and CDR2 LQKENI. The CDR3 is CASSPETGYNSPLHF. The DNA of the CDR3 is TGTGCCAGCTCACCAGAGACAGGCTATAATTCACCCCTCCACTTT. Together with reference TRBV18 and TRBJ1-6, the CDR3 gives the full variable domain: NAGVMQNPRHLVRRRGQEARLRCSPMKGHSHVYWYRQLPEEGLKFMVYLQKENIIDESGMPKERFSAEFPKEGPSILRIQQVVRGDSAAYFCASSPETGYNSPLHFGNGTRLTVT.

The CDR3 bases are TGTGCCTGGAGTAACAGGGGCCGGGGGTACACCATATATTTT. It is translated as CAWSNRGRGYTIYF. The chain has TRBV30 and TRBJ1-3; 7 nucleotides line up with TRBD1. This CDR3 is 14 amino acids long. V dropped 2 bases and J dropped 8; count of bases not matched to a gene: 9. Germline V gene lookup returns CDR1 GTSNPN and CDR2 SVGIG (reference sequence).

This clone was seen just once. This chain connects TRBV4-2 to TRBJ2-3; 8 positions match TRBD2. Germline trimming cut 2 bases from V and 4 bases from J; bases unmatched to any gene: 8. The length of the CDR3 is 16 residues. The V gene's germline CDR1 is LGHNA and CDR2 YNFKEQ. CDR3: CASSQRAGALADTQYF. Here the CDR3 DNA reads TGTGCCAGCAGCCAAAGAGCGGGAGCTTTGGCAGATACGCAGTATTTT.

The rearrangement uses TRBV10-3 and TRBJ2-1; 10 nucleotides line up with TRBD2. Trimming removed 2 bases from V and 5 bases from J; junction bases left unmatched: 3. The CDR3 is made up of 15 amino acids. Germline V gene sequence: CDR1 ENHRY, CDR2 SYGVKD. The DNA of the CDR3 is TGTGCCATCAGTGAGAGAGCGGGAGGGAACAATGAGCAGTTCTTC. It specifies CAISERAGGNNEQFF.

This clone has just one count. Relative to the germline gene, one junction end is altered; a read error may explain this. V gene TRBV11-2 combines with J gene TRBJ2-3; TRBD2 matches 13 bases. Germline V gene sequence: CDR1 SGHAT, CDR2 FQNNGV. The CDR3 is 16 residues long. CDR3 residues: CASSHLGLAGAEATNF. The CDR3 region has the DNA TGTGCCAGCAGCCATTTAGGACTAGCGGGAGCAGAGGCCACCAATTTT.

The chain combines TRBV5-1 with TRBJ2-1; D not resolved. The V gene's germline CDR1 is SGHRS and CDR2 YFSETQ. V was shortened by 0 bases and J by 10 bases, with 2 bases between the two germline ends. The CDR3 totals 10 residues. The CDR3 nucleotides read TGCGCCAGCAGCTTGGGGGAGCAGTTCTTC. As protein: CASSLGEQFF.

The V and J genes are TRBV5-8 and TRBJ1-3, with TRBD1 as a possible D gene (5 bases). Trimming took off 4 bases at V and 0 bases at J, with 11 bases between the two ends. The CDR3 is 15 amino acids. The germline gives CDR1 SGHTS, CDR2 YDEGEE. The CDR3 sequence: CASSTPRASGNTIYF. The CDR3 region has the DNA TGTGCCAGCAGCACTCCCAGGGCCTCTGGAAACACCATATATTTT.

This clone has only a few counts. This chain uses TRBV7-8 with TRBJ1-1; D remains ambiguous. Germline assignment: CDR1 SGHVS and CDR2 FQNEAQ. Trimming removed 5 bases from V and 5 bases from J, with 24 bases in between. This CDR3 spans 17 amino acids. DNA of the CDR3: TGTGCCAGCAGCCCAGGAAGGGTGAATTTAGCGAGGACTGAAGCTTTCTTT. Translated: CASSPGRVNLARTEAFF.

CDR3: CASSMIRTGGDNQPQHF. In nucleotides, the CDR3 is TGTGCCAGCAGCATGATTCGGACAGGGGGGGACAATCAGCCCCAGCATTTT. The chain has TRBV7-8 and TRBJ1-5; 10 bases are a match to TRBD1. The germline gives CDR1 SGHVS, CDR2 FQNEAQ. This CDR3 contains 17 residues. The junction had 10 bases not matched to a gene; V was cut back by 5 bases and J by 3 bases.

This clone showed up just once. V is TRBV19 and J is TRBJ1-2, with 9 bases identical to TRBD1. Germline V gene lookup returns CDR1 LNHDA and CDR2 SQIVND (reference sequence). The junction had 7 bases not matched to a gene; V was cut back by 5 bases and J by 6 bases. CDR3 length: 14 residues. In nucleotides, the CDR3 is TGTGCCAGTAGTCCTTCCGGGACAGGGCATGGCTACACCTTC. The encoded protein is CASSPSGTGHGYTF.

The chain combines TRBV12-3 or TRBV12-4 with TRBJ2-7; tentatively, D is TRBD1 (6 bases). This CDR3 comprises 13 residues. The V end lost 6 bases, the J end lost 3 bases, and 12 bases lay between the germline ends. For the CDR3, the DNA is TGTGCCAGCAGGTTGTCAGGGGACTACGAGCAGTACTTC. It encodes CASRLSGDYEQYF.

The rearrangement links TRBV27 to TRBJ1-2; no definite D call. Trimming left V 0 bases short and J 3 bases short, with 11 bases between. The CDR3 is made up of 15 amino acids. Germline V gene lookup returns CDR1 MNHEY and CDR2 SMNVEV (reference sequence). In DNA form, the CDR3 reads TGTGCCAGCAGTTTATCGGCATCATGGGACTATGGCTACACCTTC. Protein sequence: CASSLSASWDYGYTF.

The V and J genes are TRBV18 and TRBJ1-3; possible D gene TRBD1, 6 bases. Trimming cost V 3 bases and J 1 base, with 10 bases left between them. CDR3 length: 15 amino acids. Germline-derived CDR1 and CDR2 are KGHSH and LQKENI. The CDR3 loop reads CASSPDSISGNTIYF. For the CDR3, the DNA is TGTGCCAGCTCACCGGACAGTATTTCTGGAAACACCATATATTTT.

As to this clone: This sample also contains other DNA sequences that code for the same CDR3. The chain combines TRBV10-3 with TRBJ1-5; no firm D call. The germline V gene has CDR1 ENHRY and CDR2 SYGVKD. V lost 6 bases and J 5 bases, leaving 8 bases between the germline ends. The CDR3 has 12 residues. CDR3 DNA sequence: TGTGCCATCAGCGGGTTGGATCAGCCCCAGCATTTT. Its protein product is CAISGLDQPQHF.